The text below deals with one T cell receptor (beta chain). There is no known antigen for this receptor. Base-call qualities are not available, and no considerably larger clone is one nucleotide away. The sample belongs to a study of blood T cell repertoires in COVID-19 (dated by TCRdb to the early 2020s). General notes on the study: Samples from collaborators originated in the United States, Italy and Spain and spanned both the acute and convalescent phases of COVID-19. The sample metadata nearly always contained a de-identified subject ID, COVID-19 status, age in years and sex. A freely available public database, intended as a resource for researchers studying the immune response to SARS-CoV-2, is where the repertoires were released. Where available, HLA class I and class II types were taken from metadata supplied by the sample provider and were not determined by assay-based typing. The prospective study material was composed of cDNA or gDNA derived from T cells, B-cell-depleted T cells, or PBMCs. The samples were drawn from two sources: the first 160 participants of the ongoing ImmuneRACE study, and 1,200 or so subjects contributed by 6 global collaborators. The dataset comprised deeply sampled blood TCRbeta repertoires from subjects exposed to, actively infected with, or recovered from COVID-19.

Relative to germline, V is 2 bases shorter and J is 5 bases shorter, with 10 bases between their ends. Based on the germline V gene, the CDR1 and CDR2 sequences are ENHRY and SYGVKD. From cysteine to phenylalanine, the CDR3 is 14 amino acids long. Just CDR3 DNA is preserved here, 42 bases in frame from base 1. Collaborating institutions collected whole blood in K2EDTA tubes following their own protocols. For TCRbeta analysis, collaborators shipped samples in one of three forms: frozen whole blood, isolated PBMCs, or DNA extracted from either of those sample types. The paper as a whole reports these results and caveats: How much clinical and demographic metadata was included differed by source and by participant, and the metadata was provided uncurated.

TCRbeta CDR3 regions were amplified from genomic DNA using the immunoSEQ Assay, a bias-controlled multiplex PCR. The authors' analysis ran thus. Nucleated cell counts per sample were estimated from amplification of reference gene primers within the assay. To quantify the absolute abundance of each unique TCRbeta CDR3 rearrangement, sequence reads were collapsed and filtered. For each sample, productive Simpson clonality was calculated by taking the square root of Simpson's diversity index across productive rearrangements. TCRdb mirrors the immuneACCESS table, restricted to in-frame sequences. Some clones are absent from its copies; in checked studies, under half trace to an unresolved V gene, and the reason for the others is unknown. V, J and clone size are those of that table, while D and trimming were read from the DNA. The table for this sample lists about 62,000 clones; around 86% of them were counted only once. The ten biggest clones cover under 1.5% of the sample.

The source is an elderly woman with acute or convalescent COVID-19. The chain couples TRBV10-3 to TRBJ1-5; the D gene is perhaps TRBD1, on 5 matching bases. The sequenced sample was peripheral blood. At the DNA level, the sequence is TGTGCCATCAGTGAGGGACACACAGATCAGCCCCAGCATTTT. The translation is CAISEGHTDQPQHF.